One sample yielded the 6 T cell receptor beta chains listed below, sequenced in a study of cytomegalovirus exposure and HLA in healthy donors (dated by TCRdb to 2016 to 2017). Library preparation employed the immunoSEQ multiplex PCR assay. The multiplex PCR relied on a mix of 60 forward primers for TCR Vbeta segments and 13 reverse primers for TCR Jbeta segments. Drawn from immuneACCESS, this table holds only the in-frame rearrangements with V and J called that TCRdb kept. Clones are partly lost; checked studies trace under half to an unresolved V gene and leave the rest unexplained. Present in this sample are 150,000 to 180,000 clones, 74% of which were seen just once. Of the sample, under 2.5% is held by the ten largest clones. The sequencing input was PBMCs. These TCRs come from a man under 40 in good health and CMV-seronegative.

This clone was seen only a few times. CDR3 sequence reads: CASSEIFPGQGITQASSYNSPLHF. The CDR3 DNA follows: TGTGCCAGCAGTGAAATCTTCCCGGGACAGGGTATTACCCAAGCATCGAGCTATAATTCACCCCTCCACTTT. The V and J genes are TRBV6-1 and TRBJ1-6, with 9 bases identical to TRBD1. This CDR3 contains 24 residues. The junction had 26 bases not matched to a gene; V was cut back by 2 bases and J by 3 bases. Germline V gene data show CDR1 as MNHNS and CDR2 as SASEGT.

The chain has TRBV6-5 and TRBJ2-2; TRBD2 might be the D (5 bases). From germline, CDR1 is MNHEY and CDR2 SVGAGI. The V and J ends lost 9 bases and 7 bases respectively, with 18 bases between them. This CDR3 region has 14 residues. The CDR3, as DNA: TGTGCCAGTACCCTTACAGTTCGGGACGGGGAGCTGTTTTTT. Residues: CASTLTVRDGELFF.

The rearrangement links TRBV7-7 to TRBJ2-5; D unclear. The V and J ends lost 3 bases and 1 base respectively, with 12 bases between them. The germline CDR1 and CDR2 sequences are SSHAT and FNYEAQ (reference sequence). The CDR3 runs to 15 residues. The CDR3 nucleotides read TGTGCCAGCAGCTTTTCCCGACACCCCCAAGAGACCCAGTACTTC. Translating gives CASSFSRHPQETQYF.

The chain has TRBV7-9 and TRBJ1-1; D is undetermined. The CDR3 is made up of 14 amino acids. Germline CDR1 and CDR2: SEHNR and FQNEAQ (reference sequence). V lost 0 bases and J 9 bases, leaving 14 bases between the germline ends. Here the CDR3 DNA reads TGTGCCAGCAGCTTAGCGGGAGGAGGTAATAAAGCTTTCTTT. Encoded protein: CASSLAGGGNKAFF.

The chain recombines TRBV6-6 with TRBJ2-3, with 10 bases aligning to TRBD2. CDR3 length: 15 amino acids. CDR1 is MNHNY and CDR2 is SVGAGI in the germline V gene (reference sequence). Germline trimming cut 6 bases from V and 5 bases from J; bases unmatched to any gene: 8. The CDR3 is CASRQSGGAGDTQYF. The CDR3 DNA is TGTGCCAGCAGACAGAGCGGGGGGGCCGGAGATACGCAGTATTTT.

J is TRBJ2-5 and V is TRBV10-2, with 11 bases aligning to TRBD2. The germline V gene encodes CDR1 WSHSY and CDR2 SAAADI. The CDR3 length is 16 residues. The V and J ends lost 7 bases and 5 bases, in that order; junction bases with no gene match: 12. The CDR3 DNA follows: TGCGCCAGCAAGGGTGTAGCGGGGGGGCCTCGGGAGACCCAGTACTTC. This translates into CASKGVAGGPRETQYF.